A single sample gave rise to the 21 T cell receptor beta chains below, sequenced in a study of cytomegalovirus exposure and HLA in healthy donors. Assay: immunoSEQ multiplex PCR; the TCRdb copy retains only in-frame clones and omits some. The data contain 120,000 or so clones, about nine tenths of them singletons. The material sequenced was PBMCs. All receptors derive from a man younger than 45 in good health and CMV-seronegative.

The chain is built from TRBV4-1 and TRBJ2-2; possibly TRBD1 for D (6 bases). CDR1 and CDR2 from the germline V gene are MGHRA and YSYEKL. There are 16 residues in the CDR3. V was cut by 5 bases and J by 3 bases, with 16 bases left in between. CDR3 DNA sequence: TGCGCCAGCAGCTACTCAGGGGCTTCGGACACCGGGGAGCTGTTTTTT. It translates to CASSYSGASDTGELFF.

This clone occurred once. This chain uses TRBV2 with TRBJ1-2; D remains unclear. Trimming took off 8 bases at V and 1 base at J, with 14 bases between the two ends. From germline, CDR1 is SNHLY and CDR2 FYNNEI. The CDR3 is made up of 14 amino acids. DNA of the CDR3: TGTGCCAGCCACCTCAGACTTGATAACTATGGCTACACCTTC. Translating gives CASHLRLDNYGYTF.

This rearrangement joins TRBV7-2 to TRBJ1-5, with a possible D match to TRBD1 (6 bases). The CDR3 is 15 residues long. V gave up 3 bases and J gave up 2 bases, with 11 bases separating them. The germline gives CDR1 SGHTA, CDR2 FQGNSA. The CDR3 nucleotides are TGTGCCAGCAGCTTTTCCGCAGGGGGCAATCAGCCCCAGCATTTT. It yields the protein CASSFSAGGNQPQHF. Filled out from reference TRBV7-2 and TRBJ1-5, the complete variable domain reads GAGVSQSPSNKVTEKGKDVELRCDPISGHTALYWYRQSLGQGLEFLIYFQGNSAPDKSGLPSDRFSAERTGGSVSTLTIQRTQQEDSAVYLCASSFSAGGNQPQHFGDGTRLSIL.

Here the CDR3 reads CASSSPSGRGYNEQFF. CDR3 nucleotide sequence: TGTGCCAGCAGCAGCCCTAGCGGGAGGGGGTACAATGAGCAGTTCTTC. The chain links TRBV7-9 to TRBJ2-1; TRBD2 matches 12 bases. The CDR3 runs 16 residues. Trimming at V came to 5 bases and at J to 4 bases, leaving 6 bases not matched to a gene. The germline CDR1 and CDR2 sequences are SEHNR and FQNEAQ (reference sequence).

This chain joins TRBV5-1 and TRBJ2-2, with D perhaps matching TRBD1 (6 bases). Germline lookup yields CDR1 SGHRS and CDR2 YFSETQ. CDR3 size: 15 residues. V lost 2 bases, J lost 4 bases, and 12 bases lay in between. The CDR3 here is CASSFTGTPTGELFF. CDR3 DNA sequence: TGCGCCAGCAGCTTTACAGGGACCCCCACCGGGGAGCTGTTTTTT.

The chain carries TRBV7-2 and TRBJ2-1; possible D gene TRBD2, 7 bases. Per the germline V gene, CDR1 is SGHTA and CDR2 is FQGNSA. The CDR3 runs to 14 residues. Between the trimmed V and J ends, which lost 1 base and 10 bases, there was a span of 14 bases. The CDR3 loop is CASSLDRGRGEQFF. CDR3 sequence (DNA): TGTGCCAGCAGCTTAGATAGGGGGAGGGGGGAGCAGTTCTTC.

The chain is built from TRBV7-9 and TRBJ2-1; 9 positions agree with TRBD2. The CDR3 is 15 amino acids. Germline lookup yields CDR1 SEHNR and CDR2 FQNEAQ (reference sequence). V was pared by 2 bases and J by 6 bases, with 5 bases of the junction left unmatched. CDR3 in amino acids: CASSLQLAGSNEQFF. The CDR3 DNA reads TGTGCCAGCAGCTTACAACTAGCGGGTTCCAATGAGCAGTTCTTC.

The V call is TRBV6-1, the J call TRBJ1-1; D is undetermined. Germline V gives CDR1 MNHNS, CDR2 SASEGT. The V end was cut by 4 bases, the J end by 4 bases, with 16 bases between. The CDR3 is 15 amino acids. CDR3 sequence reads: CASSVMRGGSTEAFF. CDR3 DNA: TGTGCCAGCAGTGTAATGCGGGGAGGTTCCACTGAAGCTTTCTTT.

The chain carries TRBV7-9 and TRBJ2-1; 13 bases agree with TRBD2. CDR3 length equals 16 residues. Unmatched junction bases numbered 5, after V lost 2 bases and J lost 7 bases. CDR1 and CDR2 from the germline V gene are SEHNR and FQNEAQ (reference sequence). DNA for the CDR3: TGTGCCAGCAGCTTACCTGGACTAGCGGGAGTGAATGAGCAGTTCTTC. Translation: CASSLPGLAGVNEQFF.

CDR3 DNA sequence: TGTGCCAGCAGCTTGGCCCTGTCGGGGAGGCCCCCCTATGAGCAGTTCTTC. This translates into CASSLALSGRPPYEQFF. The chain has TRBV5-6 and TRBJ2-1; tentative D call: TRBD2 (6 bases). From germline, CDR1 is SGHDT and CDR2 YYEEEE. V lost 0 bases to trimming and J lost 8 bases, with 21 bases between them. This CDR3 spans 17 amino acids.

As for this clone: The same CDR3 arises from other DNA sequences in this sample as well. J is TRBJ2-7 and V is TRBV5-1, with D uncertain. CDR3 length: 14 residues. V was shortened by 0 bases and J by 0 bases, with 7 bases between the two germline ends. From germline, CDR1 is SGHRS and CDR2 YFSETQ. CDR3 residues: CASSLAGSSYEQYF. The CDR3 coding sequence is TGCGCCAGCAGCTTGGCTGGCAGCTCCTACGAGCAGTACTTC.

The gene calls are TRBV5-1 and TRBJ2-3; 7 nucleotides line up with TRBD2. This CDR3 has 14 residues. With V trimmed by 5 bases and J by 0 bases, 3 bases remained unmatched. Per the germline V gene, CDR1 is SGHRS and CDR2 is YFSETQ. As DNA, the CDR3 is TGCGCCAGCAGAGAAGCGGGAAGCACAGATACGCAGTATTTT. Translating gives CASREAGSTDTQYF.

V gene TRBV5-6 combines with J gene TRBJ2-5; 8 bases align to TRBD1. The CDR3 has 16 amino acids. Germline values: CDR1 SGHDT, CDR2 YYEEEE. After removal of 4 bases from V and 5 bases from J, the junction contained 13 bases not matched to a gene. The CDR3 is CASSPGQGVIWETQYF. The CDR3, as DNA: TGTGCCAGCAGCCCCGGACAGGGTGTAATTTGGGAGACCCAGTACTTC.

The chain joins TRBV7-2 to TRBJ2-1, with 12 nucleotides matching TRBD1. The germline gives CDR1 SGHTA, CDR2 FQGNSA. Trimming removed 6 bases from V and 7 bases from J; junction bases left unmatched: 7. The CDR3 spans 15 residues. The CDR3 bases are TGTGCCAGCAGGACGGGACAGGGGGCCTGGAATGAGCAGTTCTTC. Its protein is CASRTGQGAWNEQFF.

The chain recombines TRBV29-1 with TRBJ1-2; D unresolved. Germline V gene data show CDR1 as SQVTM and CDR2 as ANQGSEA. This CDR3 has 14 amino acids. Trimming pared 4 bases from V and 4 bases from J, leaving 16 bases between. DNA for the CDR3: TGCAGCGTTGGAGAGGGAGGTCTACTCTATGGCTACACCTTC. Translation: CSVGEGGLLYGYTF.

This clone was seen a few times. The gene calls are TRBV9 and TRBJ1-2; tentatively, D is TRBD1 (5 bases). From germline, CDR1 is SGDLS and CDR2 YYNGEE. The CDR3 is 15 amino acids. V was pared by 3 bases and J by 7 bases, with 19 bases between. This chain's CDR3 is CASSAGPGTEGGYTF. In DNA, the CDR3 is TGTGCCAGCAGCGCCGGCCCCGGGACGGAGGGTGGCTACACCTTC.

Written as DNA, the CDR3 is TGTGCCAGCAGCCTTCCCGGGACAGATACGCAGTATTTT. Translation: CASSLPGTDTQYF. The chain couples TRBV7-3 to TRBJ2-3; D not resolved. The CDR3 runs 13 residues. Germline V gene sequence: CDR1 SGHTA, CDR2 FQGTGA. V was cut by 5 bases and J by 3 bases, with 9 bases left in between.

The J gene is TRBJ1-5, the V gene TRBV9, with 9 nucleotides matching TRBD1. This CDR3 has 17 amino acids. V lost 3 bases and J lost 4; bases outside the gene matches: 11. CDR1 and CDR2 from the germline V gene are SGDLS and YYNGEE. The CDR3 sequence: CASSGGQGISGNQPQHF. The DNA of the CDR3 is TGTGCCAGCAGCGGAGGACAGGGGATATCTGGGAATCAGCCCCAGCATTTT.

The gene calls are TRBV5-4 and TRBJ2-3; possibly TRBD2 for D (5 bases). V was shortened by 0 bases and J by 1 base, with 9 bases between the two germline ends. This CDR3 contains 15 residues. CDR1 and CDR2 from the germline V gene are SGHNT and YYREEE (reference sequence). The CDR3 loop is CASSLARSGTDTQYF. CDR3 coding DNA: TGTGCCAGCAGCTTGGCCCGTAGCGGCACAGATACGCAGTATTTT.

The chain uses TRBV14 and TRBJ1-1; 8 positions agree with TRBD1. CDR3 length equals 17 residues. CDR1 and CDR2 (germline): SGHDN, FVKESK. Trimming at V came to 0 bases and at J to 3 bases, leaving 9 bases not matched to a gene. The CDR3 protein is CASSQDPRGRMYTEAFF. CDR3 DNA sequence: TGTGCCAGCAGCCAAGATCCCAGGGGGCGAATGTACACTGAAGCTTTCTTT.

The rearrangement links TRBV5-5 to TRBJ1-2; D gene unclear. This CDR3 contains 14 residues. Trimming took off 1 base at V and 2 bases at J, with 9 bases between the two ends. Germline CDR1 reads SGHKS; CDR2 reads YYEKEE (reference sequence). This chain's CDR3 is CASSLLSGNYGYTF. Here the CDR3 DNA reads TGTGCCAGCAGCTTGTTGTCGGGAAACTATGGCTACACCTTC.